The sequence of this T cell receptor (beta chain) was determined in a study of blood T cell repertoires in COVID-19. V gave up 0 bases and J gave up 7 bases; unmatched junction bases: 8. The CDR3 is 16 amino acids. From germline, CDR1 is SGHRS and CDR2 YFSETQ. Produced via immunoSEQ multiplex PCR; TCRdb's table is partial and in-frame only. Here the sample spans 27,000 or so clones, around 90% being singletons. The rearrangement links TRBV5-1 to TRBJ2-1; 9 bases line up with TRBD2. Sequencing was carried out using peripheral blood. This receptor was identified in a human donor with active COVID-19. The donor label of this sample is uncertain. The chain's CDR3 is CASSLAGGGAGNEQFF. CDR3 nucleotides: TGCGCCAGCAGCTTGGCCGGCGGGGGGGCCGGAAATGAGCAGTTCTTC.